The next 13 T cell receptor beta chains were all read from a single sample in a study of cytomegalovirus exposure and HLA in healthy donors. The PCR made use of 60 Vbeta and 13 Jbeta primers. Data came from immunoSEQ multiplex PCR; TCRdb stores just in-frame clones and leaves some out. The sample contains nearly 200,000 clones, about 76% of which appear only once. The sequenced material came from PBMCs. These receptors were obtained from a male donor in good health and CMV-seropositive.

The CDR3 region has the DNA TGTGCCAGCAGTGGGGACTCCTACACCGGGGAGCTGTTTTTT. Protein product: CASSGDSYTGELFF. The rearrangement uses TRBV2 and TRBJ2-2; possible D gene TRBD2, 6 bases. V was shortened by 4 bases and J by 3 bases, with 9 bases between the two germline ends. This CDR3 region has 14 residues. The germline CDR1 and CDR2 sequences are SNHLY and FYNNEI. Filled out from reference TRBV2 and TRBJ2-2, the complete variable domain reads EPEVTQTPSHQVTQMGQEVILRCVPISNHLYFYWYRQILGQKVEFLVSFYNNEISEKSEIFDDQFSVERPDGSNFTLKIRSTKLEDSAMYFCASSGDSYTGELFFGEGSRLTVL.

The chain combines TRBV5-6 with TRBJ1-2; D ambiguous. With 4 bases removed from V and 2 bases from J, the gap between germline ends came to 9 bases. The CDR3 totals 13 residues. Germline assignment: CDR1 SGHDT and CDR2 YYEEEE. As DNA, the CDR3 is TGTGCCAGCAGCGAGGTCCGCAACTATGGCTACACCTTC. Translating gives CASSEVRNYGYTF.

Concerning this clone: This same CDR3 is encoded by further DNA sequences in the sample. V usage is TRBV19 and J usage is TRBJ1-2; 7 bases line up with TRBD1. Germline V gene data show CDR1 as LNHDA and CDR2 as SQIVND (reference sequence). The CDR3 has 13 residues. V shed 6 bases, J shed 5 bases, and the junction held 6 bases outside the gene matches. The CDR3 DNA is TGTGCCAGTAGGCCCGGGACAGAATATGGCTACACCTTC. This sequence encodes CASRPGTEYGYTF.

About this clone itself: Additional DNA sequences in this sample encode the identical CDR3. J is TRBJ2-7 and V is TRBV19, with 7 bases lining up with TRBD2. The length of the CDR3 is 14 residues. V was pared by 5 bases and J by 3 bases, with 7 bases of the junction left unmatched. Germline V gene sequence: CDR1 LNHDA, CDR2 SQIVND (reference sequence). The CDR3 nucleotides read TGTGCCAGTAGTCGCTATGGGAGGGACTACGAGCAGTACTTC. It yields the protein CASSRYGRDYEQYF.

In DNA form, the CDR3 reads TGTGCCAGCAGCAGCAGCGGGGTAGGCACAGATACGCAGTATTTT. Amino acid sequence: CASSSSGVGTDTQYF. V gene TRBV6-6 combines with J gene TRBJ2-3; 7 positions agree with TRBD2. The V gene end was trimmed by 6 bases and the J gene end by 1 base; junction bases not matched to a gene: 7. The CDR3 contains 15 residues. Germline V gene lookup returns CDR1 MNHNY and CDR2 SVGAGI (reference sequence).

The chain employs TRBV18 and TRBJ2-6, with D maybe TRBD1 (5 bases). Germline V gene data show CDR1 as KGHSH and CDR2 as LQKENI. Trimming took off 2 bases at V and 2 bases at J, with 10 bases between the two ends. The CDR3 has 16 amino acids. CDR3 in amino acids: CASSPVRVAGANVLTF. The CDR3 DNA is TGTGCCAGCTCACCAGTCAGGGTTGCTGGGGCCAACGTCCTGACTTTC.

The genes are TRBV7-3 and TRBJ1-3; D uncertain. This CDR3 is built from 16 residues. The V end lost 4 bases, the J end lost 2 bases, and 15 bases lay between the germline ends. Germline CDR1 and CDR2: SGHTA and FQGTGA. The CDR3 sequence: CASSSVGGRPGNTIYF. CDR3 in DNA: TGTGCCAGCAGCTCGGTTGGAGGAAGACCTGGAAACACCATATATTTT.

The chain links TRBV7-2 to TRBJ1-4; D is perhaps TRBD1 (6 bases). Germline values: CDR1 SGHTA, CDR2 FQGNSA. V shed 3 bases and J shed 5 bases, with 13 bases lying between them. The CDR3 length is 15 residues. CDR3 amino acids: CASSFSNRVNEKLFF. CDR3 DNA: TGTGCCAGCAGCTTCTCTAACAGGGTCAATGAAAAACTGTTTTTT. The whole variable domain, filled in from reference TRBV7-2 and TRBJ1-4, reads GAGVSQSPSNKVTEKGKDVELRCDPISGHTALYWYRQSLGQGLEFLIYFQGNSAPDKSGLPSDRFSAERTGGSVSTLTIQRTQQEDSAVYLCASSFSNRVNEKLFFGSGTQLSVL.

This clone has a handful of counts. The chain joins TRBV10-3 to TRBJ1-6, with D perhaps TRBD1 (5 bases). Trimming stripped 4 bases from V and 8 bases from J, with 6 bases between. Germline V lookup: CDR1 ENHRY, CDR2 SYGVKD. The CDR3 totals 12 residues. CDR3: CAISGGDSPLHF. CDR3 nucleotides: TGTGCCATCAGTGGGGGGGATTCACCCCTCCACTTT.

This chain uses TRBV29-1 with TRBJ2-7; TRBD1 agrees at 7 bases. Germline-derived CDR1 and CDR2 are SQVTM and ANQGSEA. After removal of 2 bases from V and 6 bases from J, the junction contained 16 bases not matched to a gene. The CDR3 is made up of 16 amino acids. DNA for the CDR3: TGCAGCGTTGAACTAGCTTCGACGACAGGGCGGACCGAGCAGTACTTC. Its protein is CSVELASTTGRTEQYF.

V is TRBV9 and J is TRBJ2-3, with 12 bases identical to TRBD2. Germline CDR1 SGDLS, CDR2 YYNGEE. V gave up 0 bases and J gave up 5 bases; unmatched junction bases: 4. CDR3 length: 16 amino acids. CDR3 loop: CASSVGLAGVQDTQYF. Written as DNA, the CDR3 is TGTGCCAGCAGCGTAGGACTAGCGGGAGTACAAGATACGCAGTATTTT.

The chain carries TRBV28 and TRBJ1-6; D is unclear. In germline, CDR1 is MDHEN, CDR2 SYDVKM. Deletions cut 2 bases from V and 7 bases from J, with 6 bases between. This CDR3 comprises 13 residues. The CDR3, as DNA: TGTGCCAGCAGTTTACTACAGAATTCACCCCTCCACTTT. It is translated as CASSLLQNSPLHF.

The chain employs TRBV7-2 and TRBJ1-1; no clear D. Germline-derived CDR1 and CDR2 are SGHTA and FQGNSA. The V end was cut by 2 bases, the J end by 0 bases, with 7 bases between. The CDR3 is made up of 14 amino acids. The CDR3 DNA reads TGTGCCAGCAGCTTAAACTCGATGAACACTGAAGCTTTCTTT. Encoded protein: CASSLNSMNTEAFF.